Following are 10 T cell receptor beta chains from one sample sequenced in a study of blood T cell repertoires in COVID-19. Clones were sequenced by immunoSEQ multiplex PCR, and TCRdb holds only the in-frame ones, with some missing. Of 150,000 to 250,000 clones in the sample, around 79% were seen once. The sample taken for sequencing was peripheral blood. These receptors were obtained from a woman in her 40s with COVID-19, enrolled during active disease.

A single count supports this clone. The CDR3 nucleotides read TGTGCCATCCTCAGCGCGGGGGGGCCCCCAGATACGCAGTATTTT. Translation: CAILSAGGPPDTQYF. The rearrangement links TRBV6-5 to TRBJ2-3, with 9 nucleotides matching TRBD2. Trimming took 10 bases from V and 4 from J; bases not matched to a gene: 12. There are 15 residues in the CDR3. The germline V gene has CDR1 MNHEY and CDR2 SVGAGI.

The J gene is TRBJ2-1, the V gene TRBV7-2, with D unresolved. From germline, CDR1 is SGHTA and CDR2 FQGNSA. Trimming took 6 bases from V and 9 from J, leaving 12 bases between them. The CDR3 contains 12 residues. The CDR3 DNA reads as TGTGCCAGCAGGGAGCCCGCTGGTGAGCAGTTCTTC. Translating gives CASREPAGEQFF.

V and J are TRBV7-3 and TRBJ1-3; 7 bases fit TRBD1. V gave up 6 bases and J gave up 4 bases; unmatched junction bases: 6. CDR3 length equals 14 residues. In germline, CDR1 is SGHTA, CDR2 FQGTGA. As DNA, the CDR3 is TGTGCCAGCAGTCTAACAGGGGCCGGAAACACCATATATTTT. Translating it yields CASSLTGAGNTIYF.

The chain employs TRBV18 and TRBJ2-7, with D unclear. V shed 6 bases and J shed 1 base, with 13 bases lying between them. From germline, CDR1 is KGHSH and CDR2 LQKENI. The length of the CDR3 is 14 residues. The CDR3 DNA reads TGTGCCAGCTCCCGCCCAGGAATATCCTACGAGCAGTACTTC. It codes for CASSRPGISYEQYF.

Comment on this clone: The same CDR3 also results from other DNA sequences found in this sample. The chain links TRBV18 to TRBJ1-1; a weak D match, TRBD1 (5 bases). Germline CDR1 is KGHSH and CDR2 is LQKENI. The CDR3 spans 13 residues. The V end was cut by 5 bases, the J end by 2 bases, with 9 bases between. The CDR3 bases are TGTGCCAGCTCAAGGCAGGGAAACACTGAAGCTTTCTTT. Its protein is CASSRQGNTEAFF.

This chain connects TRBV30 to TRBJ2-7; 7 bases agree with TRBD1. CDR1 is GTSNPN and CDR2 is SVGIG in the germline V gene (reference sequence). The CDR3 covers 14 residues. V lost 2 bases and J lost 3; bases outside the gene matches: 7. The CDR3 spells CAWSPSGGGYEQYF. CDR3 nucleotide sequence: TGTGCCTGGAGTCCTTCAGGGGGTGGCTACGAGCAGTACTTC.

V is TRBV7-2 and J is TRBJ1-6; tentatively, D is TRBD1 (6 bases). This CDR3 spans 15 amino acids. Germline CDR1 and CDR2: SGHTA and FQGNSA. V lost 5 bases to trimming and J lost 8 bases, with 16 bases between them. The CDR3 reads CASSTGQIGDSPLHF. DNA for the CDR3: TGTGCCAGCAGCACGGGACAAATCGGGGATTCACCCCTCCACTTT.

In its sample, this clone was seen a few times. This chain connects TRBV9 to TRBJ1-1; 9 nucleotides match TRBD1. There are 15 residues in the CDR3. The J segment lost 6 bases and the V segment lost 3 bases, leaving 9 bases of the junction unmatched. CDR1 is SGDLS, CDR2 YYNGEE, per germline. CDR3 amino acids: CASSGPGQGGSEAFF. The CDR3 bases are TGTGCCAGCAGCGGACCGGGACAGGGTGGATCTGAAGCTTTCTTT. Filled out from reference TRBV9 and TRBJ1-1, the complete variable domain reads DSGVTQTPKHLITATGQRVTLRCSPRSGDLSVYWYQQSLDQGLQFLIQYYNGEERAKGNILERFSAQQFPDLHSELNLSSLELGDSALYFCASSGPGQGGSEAFFGQGTRLTVV.

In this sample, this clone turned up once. This chain's CDR3 is CASSLAGLGGPEQYF. CDR3 in DNA: TGTGCCAGCAGCTTGGCCGGACTAGGTGGGCCCGAGCAGTACTTC. The V gene is TRBV5-6, the J gene TRBJ2-7, with 7 bases lining up with TRBD2. With V trimmed by 0 bases and J by 6 bases, 9 bases remained unmatched. The CDR3 has 15 amino acids. Germline CDR1 reads SGHDT; CDR2 reads YYEEEE.

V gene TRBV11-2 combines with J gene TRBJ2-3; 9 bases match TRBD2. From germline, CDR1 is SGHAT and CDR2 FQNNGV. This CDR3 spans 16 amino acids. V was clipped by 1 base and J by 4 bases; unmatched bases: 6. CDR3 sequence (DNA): TGTGCCAGCAGCTTAGTCGATAGCGGGGGAGCAGATACGCAGTATTTT. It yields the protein CASSLVDSGGADTQYF.